The source of this T cell receptor beta chain is a study of T-cell reconstitution after alpha-beta-depleted transplantation in children. The study's findings and limits: Several hundred expanded graft clones reportedly supplied alpha-beta T cells about two months after transplant. Surviving thymic progenitors and recipient T cells were the source of high TCRbeta diversity at day 60 in some patients. Newly produced T cells mostly provided counts and TCRbeta diversity after one year, as hyperexpanded clones declined.

This clonotype was observed a few times. The target antigen is unknown. It was with unique molecular identifiers that the TCRbeta library was prepared. A single record per CDR3 protein comes from TCRdb applying MiXCR to the PCR reads. The sample has about 200,000 distinct CDR3 sequences; approximately 8.4% are singletons. The sequence was obtained from a male patient aged 2-15 years who had a stem cell transplant for acute myeloid leukemia, so the T cells may come from the graft donor. Sequenced material: PBMCs, mostly from graft donor cells, taken 360 days after TCRalphabeta/CD19-depleted stem cell transplant.

This CDR3 reads CASSGSNQPQHF. In DNA form, the CDR3 reads TGTGCCAGCAGTGGTTCCAATCAGCCCCAGCATTTT. The chain couples TRBV12-3 or TRBV12-4 to TRBJ1-5; D gene ambiguous. The CDR3 contains 12 residues. V lost 5 bases to trimming and J lost 3 bases, with 5 bases between them.